This paragraph reports one T cell receptor beta chain. These data are taken from a study of low-dose radiotherapy and immunotherapy resistance in tumors. About the study: For Cohort 1, fractions of 0.5 Gy were given every 2 weeks, reaching 6.5 Gy overall.

Time point defined: after trial treatment. Indicated treatment: LDRT plus nivolumab, ipilimumab, low-dose cyclophosphamide and aspirin (RACIN trial). Treatment combined nivolumab, ipilimumab, aspirin, low-dose cyclophosphamide and low-dose radiotherapy in a dose-escalation trial. The germline V gene has CDR1 MGHRA and CDR2 YSYEKL. The CDR3 totals 15 residues. V was clipped by 1 base and J by 8 bases, with 17 bases between them. Alpha- and beta-chain coverage of first-strand cDNA came from TRAV- and TRBV-specific primers. TCR amplification ran 20 PCR cycles using constant-region and V-primer adapter primers. By in vitro transcription, the isolated mRNA was amplified. MiXCR, run by TCRdb on the reads, gives a single entry per CDR3 protein. This sample yields tens of thousands of distinct CDR3 sequences, of which 20% to 25% are seen a single time; 9.5% to 15% belongs to the top ten.

This sequence originates from a female donor with ovarian cancer. The input for sequencing was PBMCs, taken after low-dose radiotherapy plus immunotherapy. This chain connects TRBV4-1 to TRBJ1-2; the D gene is possibly TRBD1 (6 bases). The CDR3 sequence: CASSQAATGTRGYTF. The CDR3 region has the DNA TGCGCCAGCAGCCAAGCCGCTACAGGGACTCGGGGCTACACCTTC.